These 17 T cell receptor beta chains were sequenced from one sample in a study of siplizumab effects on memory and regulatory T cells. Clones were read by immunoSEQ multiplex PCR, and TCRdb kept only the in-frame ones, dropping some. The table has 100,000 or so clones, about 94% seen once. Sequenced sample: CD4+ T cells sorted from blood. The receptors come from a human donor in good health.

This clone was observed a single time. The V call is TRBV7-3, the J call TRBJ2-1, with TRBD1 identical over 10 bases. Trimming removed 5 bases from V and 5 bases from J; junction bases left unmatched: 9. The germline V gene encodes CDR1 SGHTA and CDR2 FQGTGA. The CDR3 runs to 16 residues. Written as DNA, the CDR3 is TGTGCCAGCAGCCCAGGGACAGGGGCTAAAGACAATGAGCAGTTCTTC. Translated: CASSPGTGAKDNEQFF. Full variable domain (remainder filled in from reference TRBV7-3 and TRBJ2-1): GAGVSQTPSNKVTEKGKYVELRCDPISGHTALYWYRQSLGQGPEFLIYFQGTGAADDSGLPNDRFFAVRPEGSVSTLKIQRTERGDSAVYLCASSPGTGAKDNEQFFGPGTRLTVL.

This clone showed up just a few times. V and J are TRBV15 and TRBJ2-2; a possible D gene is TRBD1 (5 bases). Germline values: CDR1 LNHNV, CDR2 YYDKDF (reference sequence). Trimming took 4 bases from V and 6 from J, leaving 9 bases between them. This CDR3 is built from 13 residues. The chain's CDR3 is CATSIGASGELFF. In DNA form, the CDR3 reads TGTGCCACCAGCATAGGGGCTTCCGGGGAGCTGTTTTTT. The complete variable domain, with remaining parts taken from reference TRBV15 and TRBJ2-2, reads DAMVIQNPRYQVTQFGKPVTLSCSQTLNHNVMYWYQQKSSQAPKLLFHYYDKDFNNEADTPDNFQSRRPNTSFCFLDIRSPGLGDTAMYLCATSIGASGELFFGEGSRLTVL.

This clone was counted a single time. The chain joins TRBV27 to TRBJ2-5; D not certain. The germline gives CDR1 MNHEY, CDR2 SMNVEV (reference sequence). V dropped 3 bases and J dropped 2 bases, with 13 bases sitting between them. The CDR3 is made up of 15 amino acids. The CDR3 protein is CASSFIVIWQETQYF. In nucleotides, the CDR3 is TGTGCCAGCAGTTTCATTGTGATTTGGCAAGAGACCCAGTACTTC.

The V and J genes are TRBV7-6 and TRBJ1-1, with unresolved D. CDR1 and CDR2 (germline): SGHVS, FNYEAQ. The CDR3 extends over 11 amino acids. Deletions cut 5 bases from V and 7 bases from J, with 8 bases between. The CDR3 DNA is TGTGCCAGCAGCGGGTCGGGTGAAGCTTTCTTT. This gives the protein CASSGSGEAFF.

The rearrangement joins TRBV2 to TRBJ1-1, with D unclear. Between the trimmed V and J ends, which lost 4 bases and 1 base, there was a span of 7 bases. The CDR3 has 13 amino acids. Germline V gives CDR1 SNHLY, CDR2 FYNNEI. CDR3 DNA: TGTGCCAGCAGTGGACAATCGAACACTGAAGCTTTCTTT. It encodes CASSGQSNTEAFF.

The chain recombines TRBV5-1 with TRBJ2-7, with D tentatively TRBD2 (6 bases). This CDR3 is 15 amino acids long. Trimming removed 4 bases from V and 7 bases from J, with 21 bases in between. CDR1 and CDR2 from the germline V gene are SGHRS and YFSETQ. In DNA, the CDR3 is TGCGCCAGCAGCCCGCCGGTAGGCGGGGCGGGGGAGCAGTACTTC. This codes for CASSPPVGGAGEQYF. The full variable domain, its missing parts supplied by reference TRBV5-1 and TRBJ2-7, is KAGVTQTPRYLIKTRGQQVTLSCSPISGHRSVSWYQQTPGQGLQFLFEYFSETQRNKGNFPGRFSGRQFSNSRSEMNVSTLELGDSALYLCASSPPVGGAGEQYFGPGTRLTVT.

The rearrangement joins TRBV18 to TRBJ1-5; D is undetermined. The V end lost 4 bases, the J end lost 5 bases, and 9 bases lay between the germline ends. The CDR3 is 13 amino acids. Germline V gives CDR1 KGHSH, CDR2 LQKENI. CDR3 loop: CASSQYGDQPQHF. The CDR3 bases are TGTGCCAGCTCACAATACGGGGATCAGCCCCAGCATTTT.

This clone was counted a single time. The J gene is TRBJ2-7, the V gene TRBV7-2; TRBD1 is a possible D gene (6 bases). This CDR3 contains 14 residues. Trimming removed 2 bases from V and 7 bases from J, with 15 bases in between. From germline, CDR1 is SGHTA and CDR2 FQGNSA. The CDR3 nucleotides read TGTGCCAGCAGCTTACCAGGGGCGGCGAAGGAGCAGTACTTC. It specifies CASSLPGAAKEQYF.

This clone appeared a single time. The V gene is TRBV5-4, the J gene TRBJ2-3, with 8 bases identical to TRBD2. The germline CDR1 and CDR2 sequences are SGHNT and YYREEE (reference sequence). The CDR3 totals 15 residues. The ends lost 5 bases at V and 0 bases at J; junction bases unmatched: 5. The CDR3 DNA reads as TGTGCCAGCAGAGTTCGGGAGGGTAGCACAGATACGCAGTATTTT. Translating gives CASRVREGSTDTQYF.

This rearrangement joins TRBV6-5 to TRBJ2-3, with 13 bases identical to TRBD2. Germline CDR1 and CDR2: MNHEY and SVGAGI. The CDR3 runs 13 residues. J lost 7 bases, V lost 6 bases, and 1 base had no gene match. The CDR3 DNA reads TGTGCCAGCAGACTAGCGGGAGGGAATACGCAGTATTTT. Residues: CASRLAGGNTQYF.

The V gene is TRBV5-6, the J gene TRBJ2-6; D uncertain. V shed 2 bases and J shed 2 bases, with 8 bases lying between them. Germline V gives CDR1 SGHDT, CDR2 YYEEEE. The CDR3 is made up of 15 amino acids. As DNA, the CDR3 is TGTGCCAGCAGCTTCCTCGGTACTGGGGCCAACGTCCTGACTTTC. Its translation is CASSFLGTGANVLTF.

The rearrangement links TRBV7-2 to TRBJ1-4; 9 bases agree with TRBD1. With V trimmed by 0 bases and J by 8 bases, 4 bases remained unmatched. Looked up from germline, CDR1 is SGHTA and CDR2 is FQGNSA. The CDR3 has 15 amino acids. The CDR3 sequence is CASSLAGQGWEKLFF. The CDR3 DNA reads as TGTGCCAGCAGCTTAGCGGGACAGGGATGGGAAAAACTGTTTTTT.

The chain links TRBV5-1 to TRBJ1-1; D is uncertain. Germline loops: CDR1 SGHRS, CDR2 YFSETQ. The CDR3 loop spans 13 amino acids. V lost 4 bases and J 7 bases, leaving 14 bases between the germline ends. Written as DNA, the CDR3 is TGCGCCAGCAGCGAGAGGGTACAAAGTGAAGCTTTCTTT. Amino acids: CASSERVQSEAFF.

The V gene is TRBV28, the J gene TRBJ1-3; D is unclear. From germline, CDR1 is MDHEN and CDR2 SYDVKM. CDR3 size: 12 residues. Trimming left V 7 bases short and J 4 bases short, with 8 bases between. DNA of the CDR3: TGTGCCAGCATGTTTCAGGGAAACACCATATATTTT. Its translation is CASMFQGNTIYF.

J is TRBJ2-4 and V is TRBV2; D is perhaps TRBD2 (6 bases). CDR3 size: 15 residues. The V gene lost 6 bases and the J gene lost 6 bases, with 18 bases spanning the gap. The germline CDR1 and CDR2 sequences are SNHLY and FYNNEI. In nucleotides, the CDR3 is TGTGCCAGCAGAACACTAGCCCGGTCCGGAAACATTCAGTACTTC. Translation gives CASRTLARSGNIQYF.

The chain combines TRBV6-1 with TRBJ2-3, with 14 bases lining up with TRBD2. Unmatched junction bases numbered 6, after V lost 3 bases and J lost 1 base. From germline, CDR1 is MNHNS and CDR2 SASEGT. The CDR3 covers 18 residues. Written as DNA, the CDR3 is TGTGCCAGCAGTGAGGAACCGGGACTAGCGGGGGGCACAGATACGCAGTATTTT. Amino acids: CASSEEPGLAGGTDTQYF.

The CDR3 DNA sequence: TGCGCCAGCAAAGGCGGGGTGGTCGACACTGAAGCTTTCTTT. It is translated as CASKGGVVDTEAFF. The chain combines TRBV5-1 with TRBJ1-1; D uncertain. The CDR3 runs to 14 residues. Trimming removed 6 bases at V and 3 bases at J, with 15 bases between. Germline V gives CDR1 SGHRS, CDR2 YFSETQ. Using reference TRBV5-1 and TRBJ1-1 for the parts outside the CDR3, the full variable domain is KAGVTQTPRYLIKTRGQQVTLSCSPISGHRSVSWYQQTPGQGLQFLFEYFSETQRNKGNFPGRFSGRQFSNSRSEMNVSTLELGDSALYLCASKGGVVDTEAFFGQGTRLTVV.